The entry below describes one T cell receptor beta chain. What it recognizes is unknown. The intended depth for sequencing was 1 in 200,000 to 1 in 1 million T cells. Generated by immunoSEQ multiplex PCR, the TCRdb table keeps only in-frame clones and is missing some. This repertoire shows 100,000 to 150,000 clones, roughly 88% found once; its top ten account for 2% to 2.5%. These data belong to a study of cytotoxic CD8 clonotypes in ibrutinib-treated CLL. This CDR3 is built from 17 residues. The germline V gene encodes CDR1 MDHEN and CDR2 SYDVKM. V gave up 4 bases and J gave up 1 base; unmatched junction bases: 9. Overall study results and limits: Under treatment, the uncommon public clonotypes either contracted or remained stable.

This chain joins TRBV28 and TRBJ2-3; 9 bases align to TRBD1. Source: PBMCs, taken after 24 months of ibrutinib treatment. The receptor was derived from a human donor with chronic lymphocytic leukemia. This chain's CDR3 is CASSSILGQGGTDTQYF. CDR3 coding DNA: TGTGCCAGCAGTTCAATCCTGGGACAGGGAGGCACAGATACGCAGTATTTT.